This T cell receptor (beta chain) was obtained from a study of identical twins. Findings and caveats of the study: A cross-sectional statistical analysis, not follow-up of the same donors, supported the conclusions. The study found excess low generation probability among twin-shared out-of-frame alpha sequences.

Using its own MiXCR run on the 5' RACE reads, TCRdb lists one record per CDR3 protein. The table lists roughly 250,000 distinct CDR3 sequences, 6% to 8.5% of them singletons. The CDR3 consists of 19 residues. Germline V lookup: CDR1 LGHNT, CDR2 FRNRAP. This clonotype showed up just once. Its specificity is unknown. This sample also belongs to another study, concerning yellow fever vaccine responses in identical twins.

Sequenced material: CD8+ T cells sorted from blood. This receptor was identified in a woman aged 18-30 years in good health. This chain connects TRBV12-5 to TRBJ2-1; 11 bases agree with TRBD2. CDR3 DNA sequence: TGTGCCTGTGGTTTGGTGATAGCGGGAGGGCAGAGCTCCTACAATGAGCAGTTCTTC. This translates into CACGLVIAGGQSSYNEQFF.